This paragraph reports one T cell receptor (beta chain). Its antigen remains unidentified. CDR1 is MNHEY, CDR2 SVGEGT, per germline. With 0 bases removed from V and 7 bases from J, the gap between germline ends came to 10 bases. The CDR3 sequence is 15 residues long. These data come from a study of human T cells and chemical hapten exposure. On the study more broadly: Alopecia universalis, totalis or areata was present in patients who were mostly female. Study outcomes and limitations: TCRs exceeding 1 in 1000 frequency stayed unchanged with DPC sensitization.

Documented time point: patch test 2, 6 weeks after DPC sensitization. Treatment indicated: therapeutic diphenylcyclopropenone sensitization with weekly scalp DPC. Attachment of unique molecular identifiers to individual cDNA molecules was performed in the library. TCRdb itself ran the RACE reads through MiXCR, one entry per CDR3 protein. The data show around 360,000 distinct CDR3 sequences, roughly 6% seen once. The specimen comprised whole blood, sampled in connection with sensitization to the hapten diphenylcyclopropenone (DPC). This sequence was found in a woman aged 18-29 years with alopecia areata. Some clones in this sample may be carry-over from other donors' samples. The rearrangement joins TRBV6-2 or TRBV6-3 to TRBJ1-6; D is unresolved. The CDR3 DNA is TGTGCCAGCAGTTACTCGCGGGCGCGAAATTCACCCCTCCACTTT. Its protein product is CASSYSRARNSPLHF.